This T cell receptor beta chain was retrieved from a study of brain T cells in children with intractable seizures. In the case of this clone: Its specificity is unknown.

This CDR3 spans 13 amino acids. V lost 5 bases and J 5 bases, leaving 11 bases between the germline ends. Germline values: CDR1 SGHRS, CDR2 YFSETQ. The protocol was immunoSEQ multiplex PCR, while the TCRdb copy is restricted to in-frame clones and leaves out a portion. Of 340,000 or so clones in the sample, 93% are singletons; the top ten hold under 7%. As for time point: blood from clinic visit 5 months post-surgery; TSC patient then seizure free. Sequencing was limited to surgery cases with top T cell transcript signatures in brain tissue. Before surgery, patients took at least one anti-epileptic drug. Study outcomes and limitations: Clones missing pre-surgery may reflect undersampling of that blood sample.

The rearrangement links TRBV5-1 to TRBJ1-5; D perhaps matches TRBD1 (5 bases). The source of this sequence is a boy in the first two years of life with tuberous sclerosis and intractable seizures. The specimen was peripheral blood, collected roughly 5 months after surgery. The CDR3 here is CASSREGHQPQHF. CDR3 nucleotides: TGCGCCAGCAGTAGGGAGGGGCATCAGCCCCAGCATTTT.